The present entry profiles one TCR beta chain with its context. Its specific antigen is unknown. Given a much more abundant clone one base away, this may be a read error. This specimen belongs to a study of blood T cell repertoires in COVID-19 (dated by TCRdb to 2019 to 2021). For the study in its entirety: Collaborator samples came from the United States, Italy and Spain and covered acute and convalescent phases of COVID-19. The material from the prospective study consisted of cDNA or gDNA derived from T cells, B-cell-depleted T cells, or PBMCs. The dataset comprised deeply sampled blood TCRbeta repertoires from subjects exposed to, actively infected with, or recovered from COVID-19. The repertoires were released in a freely available public database meant as a resource for research on the immune response to SARS-CoV-2. The samples were drawn from two sources: the first 160 participants of the ongoing ImmuneRACE study, and 950 to 1,500 subjects contributed by 6 global collaborators. Sample metadata almost always included a de-identified subject ID, COVID-19 status, age in years and sex. Where available, HLA class I and class II types were taken from metadata supplied by the sample provider and were not determined by assay-based typing. The paper's findings and limits, for the study overall: Clinical and demographic metadata were provided uncurated, with the amount varying by source and participant.

Whole blood was collected in K2EDTA tubes by collaborating institutions according to the institutions' own protocols. For TCRbeta analysis, collaborators shipped samples in one of three forms: frozen whole blood, isolated PBMCs, or DNA extracted from either of those sample types. The immunoSEQ Assay, a bias-controlled multiplex PCR, was used to amplify TCRbeta CDR3 regions from genomic DNA. Per the authors' processing: Within the assay, amplification of reference gene primers was used to estimate how many nucleated cells each sample contained. Sequence reads were collapsed and filtered to measure the absolute abundance of every unique TCRbeta CDR3 rearrangement. For each sample, productive Simpson clonality was calculated as the square root of Simpson's diversity index over productive rearrangements. TCRdb took this table from immuneACCESS and kept in-frame rearrangements with V and J called. Such tables lack part of the clones; where checked against another copy, unresolved V genes explain under half of the gap, and the rest is unexplained. V, J and clone size are those of that table, while D and trimming were read from the DNA. The sample yields over 85,000 clones; nearly 90% were counted once. The ten largest clones represent 4.5% to 5% of the sample.

Including cysteine and phenylalanine, the CDR3 has 13 amino acids. Kept here is only the CDR3 DNA, which spans 39 bases and is read in frame from base 1. From V the trimming removes 3 bases and from J it removes 8 bases, while the gene matches leave 4 bases of the junction unaccounted for. Looking up the germline V gene (reference sequence) yields CDR1 LGHDT and CDR2 YNNKEL. Sample: peripheral blood. The V and J genes are TRBV3-1 (or the pseudogene TRBV3-2) and TRBJ1-1; 9 nucleotides in the junction match TRBD1. The TCR comes from a human donor in a cohort sampled during active COVID-19. The CDR3 sequence is CASSQWTGEEAFF. The nucleotide sequence is TGTGCCAGCAGCCAGTGGACAGGGGAAGAAGCTTTCTTT.